This T cell receptor beta chain derives from a study of identical twins. General observations from the study: Twins shared out-of-frame alpha sequences with excess low generation probability. Insertions were reduced in abundant cord blood beta clonotypes but not in memory repertoires. Models predicted less out-of-frame TCR alpha sharing in monozygotic twins than was found.

CDR1 is SGHKS, CDR2 YYEKEE, per germline (reference sequence). This CDR3 is 11 amino acids long. Deletions cut 4 bases from V and 7 bases from J, with 8 bases between. With respect to this clonotype: The target antigen is unknown.

Template switching introduced a universal primer site, and the cDNA bore unique molecular identifiers. A single record per CDR3 protein comes from TCRdb applying MiXCR to the 5' RACE reads. The table lists about 340,000 distinct CDR3 sequences, roughly an eighth of them singletons. These sequences were also reported in another study, on yellow fever vaccine responses in identical twins.

V is TRBV5-5 and J is TRBJ1-1; D perhaps matches TRBD1 (5 bases). Sequencing was done on a sample of CD8+ T cells sorted from blood. This receptor was identified in a woman in her late teens or twenties in good health. The CDR3 nucleotides read TGTGCCAGCAGCAGGGACGGTGAAGCTTTCTTT. Translation gives CASSRDGEAFF.